The following is a T cell receptor beta chain sequence with its context. Its target is not known. Germline-derived CDR1 and CDR2 are SGHNT and YYREEE (reference sequence). CDR3 length: 14 amino acids. The ends were cut back, 4 bases at V and 7 bases at J, with 15 bases in the middle. These data belong to a study of T cell responses to AZD1222 COVID-19 vaccine. General study findings and limits: Possibly, clonal diversity was underestimated; donors were largely white British and included more females.

TCRdb keeps only in-frame clones here, not all; method: immunoSEQ multiplex PCR. The sample yields about 110,000 clones, 70% to 90% seen once. This chain connects TRBV5-4 to TRBJ2-1, with D tentatively TRBD2 (6 bases). The receptor's source is an adult who received the AZD1222 COVID-19 vaccine. The specimen comprised peripheral blood, sampled 28 days after the second AZD1222 dose. Here the CDR3 reads CASSITSGRNEQFF. CDR3 coding DNA: TGTGCCAGCAGCATCACCTCAGGGAGGAATGAGCAGTTCTTC. The whole variable domain, filled in from reference TRBV5-4 and TRBJ2-1, reads ETGVTQSPTHLIKTRGQQVTLRCSSQSGHNTVSWYQQALGQGPQFIFQYYREEENGRGNFPPRFSGLQFPNYSSELNVNALELDDSALYLCASSITSGRNEQFFGPGTRLTVL.